The clone carrying this TCR beta chain was recorded many times. TCRdb processed the RT-PCR reads anew with MiXCR; each CDR3 protein has one entry. Seen here are about 960,000 distinct CDR3 sequences, over 15% observed once, and the top ten hold around 6%. This sample is drawn from a study of patients and donors after allogeneic stem cell transplantation. Sequenced material: blood, either unsorted or a sorted T cell fraction (not recorded which). The clonotype was recovered from a human donor who was either an allogeneic HSCT recipient or a stem cell or donor lymphocyte infusion donor (not recorded which). It is not recorded whose cells these are; they may come from a transplant donor.

Written as DNA, the CDR3 is TGCGCCAGCAGTCCGACTAGCGGGAACTCCTACGAGCAGTACTTC. Protein sequence: CASSPTSGNSYEQYF. This rearrangement joins TRBV4-1 to TRBJ2-7; TRBD2 agrees at 11 bases. V lost 6 bases and J lost 0; bases outside the gene matches: 4. Germline lookup yields CDR1 MGHRA and CDR2 YSYEKL. The CDR3 loop spans 15 amino acids.